A selection of T cell receptor beta chains follows, all from one sample in a study of blood T cell repertoires in COVID-19. Sequenced by immunoSEQ multiplex PCR; TCRdb stores in-frame clones only, minus some. The data contain about 310,000 clones, around 87% of them seen just once; the ten biggest clones take up 1.3%. The sample was peripheral blood. Receptors originate from a man aged 65 to 79 with acute or convalescent COVID-19. CDR3s include the opening cysteine and the closing phenylalanine or tryptophan. The D gene is left open where the match is weak. Only part of the rows carry a size: once, few, many, or a class if the clone is expanded.

j_gene,d_gene,abundance,v_gene,CDR3nt,CDR3aa
TRBJ2-5,TRBD2,NA,TRBV5-1,TGCGCCAGCAGCCCATGGGGGGGAGAGACCCAGTACTTC,CASSPWGGETQYF
TRBJ1-5,TRBD1,few,TRBV28,TGTGCCAGCAGTCCTCAGACAGGGGCAGAGCAGCCCCAGCATTTT,CASSPQTGAEQPQHF
TRBJ2-2,NA,NA,TRBV5-1,TGCGCCAGCAAGGGCAGGGAGAACACCGGGGAGCTGTTTTTT,CASKGRENTGELFF
TRBJ2-2,NA,NA,TRBV6-5,TGTGCCAGCAGTTACTCGGGGCCGATCACCGGGGAGCTGTTTTTT,CASSYSGPITGELFF
TRBJ2-2,TRBD2,few,TRBV28,TGTGCCAGCAGCCTTAGCGGGGGGGCGAGCGGGGAGCTGTTTTTT,CASSLSGGASGELFF
TRBJ1-5,TRBD1,NA,TRBV30,TGTGCCTGGAGTTCCACCCGGGGCAGGGGGCTTCAGCCCCAGCATTTT,CAWSSTRGRGLQPQHF
TRBJ2-1,TRBD2,NA,TRBV3-1/TRBV3-2,TGTGCCAGCAGCCAAGGCCCCGAGGCGGGGGGGAACAATGAGCAGTTCTTC,CASSQGPEAGGNNEQFF
TRBJ1-2,NA,once,TRBV29-1,TGCAGCGCAACCGACAGTACTGAGGGCTACACCTTC,CSATDSTEGYTF
TRBJ2-1,NA,NA,TRBV5-4,TGTGCCAGCAGCCAGGGGGGCAGGGCTTTATCGGATGAGCAGTTCTTC,CASSQGGRALSDEQFF
TRBJ2-5,NA,NA,TRBV2,TGTGCCAGCAGTGAAGCTCCTCCGGAGACCCAGTACTTC,CASSEAPPETQYF
TRBJ2-3,TRBD1,once,TRBV7-9,TGTGCCAGCAGCTCCCAGACAGGGTTTACAGATACGCAGTATTTT,CASSSQTGFTDTQYF
TRBJ1-1,NA,NA,TRBV18,TGTGCCAGCTCAAACGGGAGGACTGAAGCTTTCTTT,CASSNGRTEAFF
TRBJ1-1,NA,NA,TRBV7-2,TGTGCCAGCAGCTATACCAGGGTGGATAGGACTGAAGCTTTCTTT,CASSYTRVDRTEAFF
TRBJ1-3,NA,NA,TRBV7-9,TGTGCCAGCAGCTCGACAGAAGGAAACACCATATATTTT,CASSSTEGNTIYF
TRBJ1-4,NA,NA,TRBV6-2/TRBV6-3,TGTGCCAGCAGTTACAGCTCCGTCAGGAATGAAAAACTGTTTTTT,CASSYSSVRNEKLFF
TRBJ1-2,NA,NA,TRBV2,TGTGCCAGCATGGCTCTGATCACTAACTATGGCTACACCTTC,CASMALITNYGYTF
TRBJ2-7,TRBD1,NA,TRBV24-1,TGTGCCACCAGTGAAGGGACAGGGGTGTCCGAGCAGTACTTC,CATSEGTGVSEQYF
TRBJ2-2,NA,few,TRBV6-5,TGTGCCAGCAGAGAGCAGGCCAACACCGGGGAGCTGTTTTTT,CASREQANTGELFF
TRBJ1-5,NA,once,TRBV6-6,TGTGCCAGCAGTTACGACACAGGTTCGGGCAATCAGCCCCAGCATTTT,CASSYDTGSGNQPQHF
TRBJ1-5,TRBD1,NA,TRBV4-1,TGCGCCAGCAACTCCCAGGGGGCCAACAATCAGCCCCAGCATTTT,CASNSQGANNQPQHF
TRBJ1-5,NA,NA,TRBV18,TGTGCCAGCTCAACAGGGCAGGGCAATCAGCCCCAGCATTTT,CASSTGQGNQPQHF
TRBJ2-7,NA,NA,TRBV2,TGTGCCTCGGACCAGGGGCCCCTCTCCTACGAGCAGTACTTC,CASDQGPLSYEQYF
TRBJ1-1,NA,NA,TRBV6-6,TGTGCCAGCAGCCACGGACAAATGAACACTGAAGCTTTCTTT,CASSHGQMNTEAFF
TRBJ1-3,TRBD1,NA,TRBV4-2,TGTGCCAGCAGTCGACAGCCCCGGGACAGCTCTGGAAACACCATATATTTT,CASSRQPRDSSGNTIYF
TRBJ2-3,TRBD1,NA,TRBV2,TGTGCCAGCAGCGCCCTGGTCAGGGGGACAGATACGCAGTATTTT,CASSALVRGTDTQYF
TRBJ1-4,TRBD1,NA,TRBV28,TGTGCCAGCAGTTCCACAGGGGGCATTACTAATGAAAAACTGTTTTTT,CASSSTGGITNEKLFF
TRBJ1-2,TRBD1,NA,TRBV29-1,TGCAGCGTTCGGGGGGACAGGGGGAGCCCTAACTATGGCTACACCTTC,CSVRGDRGSPNYGYTF
TRBJ2-4,TRBD1,NA,TRBV5-4,TGTGCCAGCAGCGCCGGGACAGGGGGCGCGGGAAACATTCAGTACTTC,CASSAGTGGAGNIQYF
TRBJ2-1,TRBD2,once,TRBV4-2,TGTGCCAGCAGCCAACATCTAGCGGGGGAAAACAATGAGCAGTTCTTC,CASSQHLAGENNEQFF
TRBJ2-5,NA,NA,TRBV9,TGTGCCAGCAGCGGTCGTCGGACTGATTACCAAGAGACCCAGTACTTC,CASSGRRTDYQETQYF
TRBJ2-4,NA,NA,TRBV3-1/TRBV3-2,TGTGCCAGCAGCCTTCTGGGGCAACAATATTTTCAGTACTTC,CASSLLGQQYFQYF
TRBJ1-2,TRBD1,many,TRBV28,TGTGCCAGCAGTTTATGGCAGACAGGGGAAATTACTAACTATGGCTACACCTTC,CASSLWQTGEITNYGYTF
TRBJ2-7,NA,few,TRBV10-1,TGCGCCAGCAGTGAGTTTTCTCGGGGGGAGCAGTACTTC,CASSEFSRGEQYF
TRBJ2-7,TRBD1,NA,TRBV3-1/TRBV3-2,TGTGCCAGCAGCCACCTCTGGGACAGACCGACGGGCGAGCAGTACTTC,CASSHLWDRPTGEQYF
TRBJ2-5,NA,NA,TRBV6-5,TGTGCCAGCAGACCTCCAGGGGCCCCTCGAGAGACCCAGTACTTC,CASRPPGAPRETQYF
TRBJ1-1,TRBD1,NA,TRBV3-1/TRBV3-2,TGTGCCAGCAGCCATCAACAGGGGATAGCTTTCTTT,CASSHQQGIAFF
TRBJ1-2,TRBD1,NA,TRBV28,TGTGCCAGCAGTGTTAGACAGGGGGCTGCTGGCTACACCTTC,CASSVRQGAAGYTF
TRBJ1-6,TRBD1,NA,TRBV11-2,TGTGCCAGCAGCCACAGACAGGGTAGCTTGAATTCACCCCTCCACTTT,CASSHRQGSLNSPLHF
TRBJ2-7,NA,NA,TRBV7-2,TGTGCCAGCAGCTTAACGGTTCCGGCCTACGAGCAGTACTTC,CASSLTVPAYEQYF
TRBJ2-5,NA,NA,TRBV7-7,TGTGCCAGCAGCTTAGCGACTAGTTTAGAGACCCAGTACTTC,CASSLATSLETQYF
TRBJ1-1,NA,NA,TRBV28,TGTGCCAGCATTCTAGGGGCAAGAGCTTTCTTT,CASILGARAFF
TRBJ2-3,TRBD2,NA,TRBV18,TGTGCCAGCTCACCAGGGCTAGCGGGAGTGGCAGATACGCAGTATTTT,CASSPGLAGVADTQYF
TRBJ2-1,TRBD2,NA,TRBV2,TGTGCCAGCAGGAGGGGCGGGAGCTCCTACAATGAGCAGTTCTTC,CASRRGGSSYNEQFF
TRBJ1-6,NA,once,TRBV30,TGTGCCTCGGACAGAGATAATTCACCCCTCCACTTT,CASDRDNSPLHF